The present TCR beta chain was sequenced within a study of human T cells and chemical hapten exposure. This clonotype has just a few counts. V trimming: 5 bases; J trimming: 3 bases; junction bases outside the gene matches: 11. The germline CDR1 and CDR2 sequences are DFQATT and SNEGSKA (reference sequence). This CDR3 spans 16 amino acids. Time point: patch test 3, about 24 weeks after DPC sensitization. Treatment reported: therapeutic diphenylcyclopropenone sensitization with weekly scalp DPC. TCRdb processed the RACE reads anew with MiXCR; each CDR3 protein has one entry. Of approximately 90,000 distinct CDR3 sequences in the sample, 27% were seen once.

The sequencing here drew on whole blood, taken in connection with sensitization to the hapten diphenylcyclopropenone (DPC). The chain uses TRBV20-1 and TRBJ1-2; 11 bases agree with TRBD1. The clonotype comes from a man in his forties or fifties with alopecia areata. Some clones in this sample may be carry-over from other donors' samples. The CDR3 here is CSAPGTGGHKDYGYTF. CDR3 coding DNA: TGCAGTGCTCCCGGGACAGGGGGTCATAAGGACTATGGCTACACCTTC.